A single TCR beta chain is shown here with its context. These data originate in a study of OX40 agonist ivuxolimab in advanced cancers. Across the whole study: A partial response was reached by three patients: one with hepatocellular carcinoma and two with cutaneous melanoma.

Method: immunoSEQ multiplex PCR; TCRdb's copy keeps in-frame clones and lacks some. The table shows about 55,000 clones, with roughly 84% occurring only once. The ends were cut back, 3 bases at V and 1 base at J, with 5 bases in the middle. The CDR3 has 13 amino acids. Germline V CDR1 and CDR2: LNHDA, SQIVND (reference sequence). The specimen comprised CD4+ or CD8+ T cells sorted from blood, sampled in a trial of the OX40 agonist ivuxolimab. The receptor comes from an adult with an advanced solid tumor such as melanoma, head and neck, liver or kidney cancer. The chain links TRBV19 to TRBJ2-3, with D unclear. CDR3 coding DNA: TGTGCCAGTAGTATCCAGGGCACAGATACGCAGTATTTT. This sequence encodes CASSIQGTDTQYF.